This is a list of T cell receptor beta chains from one sample in a study of T cell clonotyping in hematopoietic cell transplantation. Profiling relied on immunoSEQ multiplex PCR, and the TCRdb table lists in-frame clones only, not all of them. The repertoire holds around 12,000 clones, with approximately 70% as singletons. This specimen was peripheral blood mononuclear cells, taken 180 days after allogeneic stem cell transplant. These receptors originate from a male patient aged 60-70 years who had an allogeneic stem cell transplant from an unrelated donor, so the T cells may come from the graft donor. Some clones in this sample may be carry-over from other donors' samples. The CDR3 runs from the conserved cysteine through the conserved F or W. The order of the fields is J gene, clone size, CDR3 length, V gene, D gene, CDR3 DNA, CDR3 protein. A D gene is named only where the DNA matches it firmly. Expanded clones are given a class, and other clones once, few, many or no size at all.

>TRBJ1-5|.|15|TRBV7-2|TRBD1
TGTGCCAGCAGCCGGGACAGGGGGGACAATCAGCCCCAGCATTTT
CASSRDRGDNQPQHF
>TRBJ2-7|medium-sized|19|TRBV5-3|TRBD1
TGTGCCAGAAGCTTGGCCACCAGACGGGTAACAGGGGGCTCCTACGAGCAGTACTTC
CARSLATRRVTGGSYEQYF
>TRBJ2-7|.|14|TRBV2|.
TGTGCCAGCAGTGAAAGTCAGGTAGGCAGAGAGCAGTACTTC
CASSESQVGREQYF
>TRBJ2-7|.|11|TRBV7-9|.
TGTGCCAGCAGCTTATACGGGGAGCAGTACTTC
CASSLYGEQYF
>TRBJ1-2|few|14|TRBV6-1|.
TGTGCCAGCATAAAGGGTCGCCTTGGAGATGGCTACACCTTC
CASIKGRLGDGYTF
>TRBJ2-3|.|17|TRBV28|TRBD2
TGTGCCAGCCAAAACGGAGGACTAGCGGGAGGGCCAGATACGCAGTATTTT
CASQNGGLAGGPDTQYF
>TRBJ1-1|.|14|TRBV30|.
TGTGCCTGGAGTGTCGGACAGATTGACACTGAAGCTTTCTTT
CAWSVGQIDTEAFF
>TRBJ2-7|.|14|TRBV5-1|.
TGCGCCAGCAGCTTGGCCGAACAGTTCTACGAGCAGTACTTC
CASSLAEQFYEQYF
>TRBJ2-7|medium-sized|15|TRBV5-6|TRBD2
TGTGCCAGCAGCCGGGACCGAGGGACTAGAAACGAGCAGTACTTC
CASSRDRGTRNEQYF
>TRBJ1-5|few|15|TRBV28|TRBD1
TGTGCCAGCAGCCCACCGGGACAGGGTGACCAGCCCCAGCATTTT
CASSPPGQGDQPQHF
>TRBJ2-7|.|14|TRBV6-1|.
TGTGCCAGCAGTGAAAAGGGACTTTCGGACGAGCAGTACTTC
CASSEKGLSDEQYF
>TRBJ1-5|.|13|TRBV6-5|.
TGTGCCAGCAGTACAGTCTCGAGTCAGCCCCAGCATTTT
CASSTVSSQPQHF
>TRBJ2-1|.|18|TRBV9|TRBD1
TGTGCCAGCAGCGTAGGTGTCTGGGAGACAGGGGGCTTCAATGAGCAGTTCTTC
CASSVGVWETGGFNEQFF
>TRBJ1-4|once|16|TRBV30|.
TGTGCCTGGAGTGTGGAAGGAAATGCAACTAATGAAAAACTGTTTTTT
CAWSVEGNATNEKLFF
>TRBJ1-3|.|15|TRBV19|TRBD1
TGTGCCAGTAGTATAACAGGGGGATTAGGAAACACCATATATTTT
CASSITGGLGNTIYF
>TRBJ2-7|.|14|TRBV5-8|TRBD1
TGTGCCAGCAGCTTGGACAGGGGGCCCTACGAGCAGTACTTC
CASSLDRGPYEQYF
>TRBJ1-6|.|13|TRBV10-3|.
TGTGCCATCAACCAGGGGCAAAATTCACCCCTCCACTTT
CAINQGQNSPLHF
>TRBJ1-2|.|15|TRBV4-1|TRBD1
TGCGCCAGCAGCGTTGACAGGGGTTCAGGCTATGGCTACACCTTC
CASSVDRGSGYGYTF
>TRBJ1-5|.|14|TRBV19|.
TGTGCCAGTAGCCCTCAGGGGAGGGGGCAGCCCCAGCATTTT
CASSPQGRGQPQHF
>TRBJ1-1|few|15|TRBV4-1|.
TGCGCCAGCAGCCGCGCCTTGGGGGATGGAACTGAAGCTTTCTTT
CASSRALGDGTEAFF
>TRBJ1-2|.|15|TRBV5-6|TRBD1
TGTGCCAGCAGCGACCGGGACAGGACAATCTATGGCTACACCTTC
CASSDRDRTIYGYTF
>TRBJ2-7|few|13|TRBV10-1|.
TGCGCCAGCAGTGAGTCGGGCCCCAAGGGGCAGTACTTC
CASSESGPKGQYF
>TRBJ2-1|.|13|TRBV30|TRBD2
TGTGCCTGGAATGGACTAGCGTTCAATGAGCAGTTCTTC
CAWNGLAFNEQFF
>TRBJ2-7|.|14|TRBV30|.
TGTGCCTGGATGAAAGAGTTAAGCTCCTACGAGCAGTACTTC
CAWMKELSSYEQYF
>TRBJ2-7|.|15|TRBV5-1|TRBD1
TGCGCCAGCAGCCCCCGGACAGGGGAACCCTACGAGCAGTACTTC
CASSPRTGEPYEQYF
>TRBJ2-1|medium-sized|15|TRBV6-1|.
TGTGCCAGCAAAACGGGACAACCCCCCTACAATGAGCAGTTCTTC
CASKTGQPPYNEQFF
>TRBJ2-1|once|16|TRBV4-1|TRBD1
TGCGCCAGCAGCCAAGATATCCGGGACAGCTACAATGAGCAGCTCTTC
CASSQDIRDSYNEQLF
>TRBJ2-7|.|14|TRBV6-5|TRBD1
TGTGCCAGCAGTGTCCGGGACAGCCACTACGAGCAGTACTTC
CASSVRDSHYEQYF
>TRBJ2-7|.|15|TRBV4-1|.
TGCGCCAGCAGCCAAGACAGTTCAAGCTCCTACGAGCAGTACTTC
CASSQDSSSSYEQYF
>TRBJ1-2|.|15|TRBV14|.
TGTGCCAGCAGCCAAGGTATATCGGCTGCCCTAGGCTACACCTTC
CASSQGISAALGYTF
>TRBJ1-2|.|18|TRBV9|TRBD1
TGTGCCAGCAGCACCCGATGGGGACAGGCGGGGCCAAACTATGGCTACACCTTC
CASSTRWGQAGPNYGYTF
>TRBJ1-1|.|15|TRBV6-1|.
TGTGCCAGCAGTGAAGCTCCGGTGGGGAACACTGAAGCTTTCTTT
CASSEAPVGNTEAFF
>TRBJ2-1|.|16|TRBV9|TRBD2
TGTGCCAGCAGGGGGACTAGCGGGGGGGCTCAAAATGAGCAGTTCTTC
CASRGTSGGAQNEQFF
>TRBJ2-2|.|19|TRBV4-3|.
TGCGCCAGCAGCCAAAACTCTATGGACCGACGAAGAGGTACCGGGGAGCTGTTTTTT
CASSQNSMDRRRGTGELFF
>TRBJ1-4|.|17|TRBV4-3|.
TGCGCCAGGGGGGATGGGGATAGGGCAGGGGATTACGAAAAACTGTTTTTT
CARGDGDRAGDYEKLFF
>TRBJ2-3|.|15|TRBV6-6|.
TGTGCCAGCAGACCCGAGGGGGGCCCTAGGGATACGCAGTATTTT
CASRPEGGPRDTQYF
>TRBJ2-7|.|11|TRBV19|TRBD2
TGTGCCAGCGGGGAGGGGAGCGAGCAGTACTTC
CASGEGSEQYF